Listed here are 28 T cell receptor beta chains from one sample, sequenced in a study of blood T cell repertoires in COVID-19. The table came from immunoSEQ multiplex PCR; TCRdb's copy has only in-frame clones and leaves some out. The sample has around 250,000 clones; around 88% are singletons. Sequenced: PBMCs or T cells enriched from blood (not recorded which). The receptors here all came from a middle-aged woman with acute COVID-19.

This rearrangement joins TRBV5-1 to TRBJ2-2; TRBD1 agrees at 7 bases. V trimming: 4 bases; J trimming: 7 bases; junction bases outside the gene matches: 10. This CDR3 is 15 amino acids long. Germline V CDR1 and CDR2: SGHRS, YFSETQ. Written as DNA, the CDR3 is TGCGCCAGCAGCACGGGACAGATGTTCGACGGGGAGCTGTTTTTT. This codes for CASSTGQMFDGELFF. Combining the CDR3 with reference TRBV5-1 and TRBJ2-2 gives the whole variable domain KAGVTQTPRYLIKTRGQQVTLSCSPISGHRSVSWYQQTPGQGLQFLFEYFSETQRNKGNFPGRFSGRQFSNSRSEMNVSTLELGDSALYLCASSTGQMFDGELFFGEGSRLTVL.

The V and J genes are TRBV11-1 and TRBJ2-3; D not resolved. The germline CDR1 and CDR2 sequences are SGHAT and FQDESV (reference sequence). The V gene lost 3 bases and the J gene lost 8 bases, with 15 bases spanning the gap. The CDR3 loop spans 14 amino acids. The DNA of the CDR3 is TGTGCCAGCAGCTTTGGTTCTAACTCGGGTACGCAGTATTTT. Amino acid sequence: CASSFGSNSGTQYF.

CDR3 amino acids: CASSLTGPNYGYTF. The CDR3 DNA reads as TGTGCCAGCAGCTTAACAGGACCCAACTATGGCTACACCTTC. The rearrangement links TRBV7-2 to TRBJ1-2, with D possibly matching TRBD1 (5 bases). The CDR3 is 14 amino acids. The germline gives CDR1 SGHTA, CDR2 FQGNSA. Deletions cut 2 bases from V and 2 bases from J, with 9 bases between.

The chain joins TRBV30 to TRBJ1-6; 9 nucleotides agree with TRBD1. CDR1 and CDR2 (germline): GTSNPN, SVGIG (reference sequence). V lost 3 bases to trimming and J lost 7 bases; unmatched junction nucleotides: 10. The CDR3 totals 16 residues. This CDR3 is CAWRRTGGELNSPLHF. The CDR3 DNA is TGTGCCTGGAGACGAACAGGGGGCGAATTGAATTCACCCCTCCACTTT.

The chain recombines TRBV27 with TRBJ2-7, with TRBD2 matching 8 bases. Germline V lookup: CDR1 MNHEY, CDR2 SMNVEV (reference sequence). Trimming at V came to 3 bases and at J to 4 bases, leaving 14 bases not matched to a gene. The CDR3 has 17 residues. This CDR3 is CASSFVMPSGSSYEQYF. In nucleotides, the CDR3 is TGTGCCAGCAGTTTTGTTATGCCCAGCGGGAGCTCTTACGAGCAGTACTTC.

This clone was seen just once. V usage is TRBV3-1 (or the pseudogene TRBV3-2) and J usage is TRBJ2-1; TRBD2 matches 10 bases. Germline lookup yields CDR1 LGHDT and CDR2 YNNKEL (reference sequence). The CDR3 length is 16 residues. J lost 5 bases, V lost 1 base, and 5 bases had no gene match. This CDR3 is CASSQASGSSHNEQFF. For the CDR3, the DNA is TGTGCCAGCAGCCAAGCTAGCGGGAGTTCACACAATGAGCAGTTCTTC.

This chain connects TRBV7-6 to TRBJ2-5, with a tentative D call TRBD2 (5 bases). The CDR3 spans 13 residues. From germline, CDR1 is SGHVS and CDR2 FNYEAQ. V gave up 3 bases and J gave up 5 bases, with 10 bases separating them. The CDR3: CASSLSGWETQYF. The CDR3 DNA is TGTGCCAGCAGCTTGTCGGGGTGGGAGACCCAGTACTTC. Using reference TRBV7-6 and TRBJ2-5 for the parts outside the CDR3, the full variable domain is GAGVSQSPRYKVTKRGQDVALRCDPISGHVSLYWYRQALGQGPEFLTYFNYEAQQDKSGLPNDRFSAERPEGSISTLTIQRTEQRDSAMYRCASSLSGWETQYFGPGTRLLVL.

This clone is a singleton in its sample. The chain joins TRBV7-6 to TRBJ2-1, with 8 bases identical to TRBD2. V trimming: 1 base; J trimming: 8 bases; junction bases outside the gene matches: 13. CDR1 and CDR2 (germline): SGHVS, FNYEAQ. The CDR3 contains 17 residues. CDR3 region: CASSLVPPGGPVDEQFF. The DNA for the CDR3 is TGTGCCAGCAGCTTAGTACCCCCGGGAGGGCCTGTCGATGAGCAGTTCTTC.

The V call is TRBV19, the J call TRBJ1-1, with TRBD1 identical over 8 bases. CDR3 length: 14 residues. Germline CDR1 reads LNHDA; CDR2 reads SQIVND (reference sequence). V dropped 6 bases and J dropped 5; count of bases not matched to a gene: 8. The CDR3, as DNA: TGTGCCAGTAGGACTCAGGGGGCTGGAACTGAAGCTTTCTTT. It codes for CASRTQGAGTEAFF.

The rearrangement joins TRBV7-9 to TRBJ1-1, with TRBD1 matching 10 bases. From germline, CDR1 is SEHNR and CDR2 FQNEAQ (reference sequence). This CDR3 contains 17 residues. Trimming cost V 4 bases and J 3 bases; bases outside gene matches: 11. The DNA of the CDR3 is TGTGCCAGCAGCTCCACAAGACCAGACAGGGGGCACACTGAAGCTTTCTTT. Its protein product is CASSSTRPDRGHTEAFF.

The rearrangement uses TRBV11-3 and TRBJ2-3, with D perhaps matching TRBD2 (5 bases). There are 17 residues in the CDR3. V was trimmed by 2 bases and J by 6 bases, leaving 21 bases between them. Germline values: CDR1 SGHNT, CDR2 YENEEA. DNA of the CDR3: TGTGCCAGCAGCTTATTCCCCTCGAGGGAGTGGTGGGATACGCAGTATTTT. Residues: CASSLFPSREWWDTQYF. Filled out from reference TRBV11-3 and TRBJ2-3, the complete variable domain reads EAGVVQSPRYKIIEKKQPVAFWCNPISGHNTLYWYLQNLGQGPELLIRYENEEAVDDSQLPKDRFSAERLKGVDSTLKIQPAELGDSAVYLCASSLFPSREWWDTQYFGPGTRLTVL.

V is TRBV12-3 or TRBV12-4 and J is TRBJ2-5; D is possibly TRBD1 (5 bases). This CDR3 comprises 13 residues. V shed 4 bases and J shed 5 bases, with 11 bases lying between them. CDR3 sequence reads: CASSWGPAETQYF. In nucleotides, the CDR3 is TGTGCCAGCAGTTGGGGCCCTGCGGAGACCCAGTACTTC.

The CDR3 region has the DNA TGTGCCAGCAGTGGCGGTCCCGCAACTAATGAAAAACTGTTTTTT. Protein: CASSGGPATNEKLFF. The chain uses TRBV27 and TRBJ1-4, with D uncertain. The CDR3 is 15 amino acids. Trimming removed 5 bases from V and 0 bases from J, with 10 bases in between. Germline CDR1 is MNHEY and CDR2 is SMNVEV (reference sequence).

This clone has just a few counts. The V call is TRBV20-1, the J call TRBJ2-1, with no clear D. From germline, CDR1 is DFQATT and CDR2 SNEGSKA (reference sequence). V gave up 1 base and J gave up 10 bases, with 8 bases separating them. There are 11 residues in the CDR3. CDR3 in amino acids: CSARVGLEQFF. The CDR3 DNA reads TGCAGTGCTAGAGTTGGCTTGGAGCAGTTCTTC.

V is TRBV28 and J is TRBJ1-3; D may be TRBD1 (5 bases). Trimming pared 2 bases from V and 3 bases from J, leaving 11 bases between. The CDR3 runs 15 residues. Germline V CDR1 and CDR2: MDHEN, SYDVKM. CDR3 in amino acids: CASSLGGAGGNTIYF. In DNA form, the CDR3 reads TGTGCCAGCAGTTTAGGCGGGGCAGGTGGAAACACCATATATTTT.

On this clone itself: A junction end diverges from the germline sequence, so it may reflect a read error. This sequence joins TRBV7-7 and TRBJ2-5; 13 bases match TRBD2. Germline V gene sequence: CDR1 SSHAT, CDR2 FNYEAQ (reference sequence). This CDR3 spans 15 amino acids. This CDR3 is CASSRTSGSQETQYF. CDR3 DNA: TGTGCTAGCAGTCGGACTAGCGGGAGCCAAGAGACCCAGTACTTC. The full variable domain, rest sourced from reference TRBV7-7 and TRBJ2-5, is GAGVSQSPRYKVTKRGQDVTLRCDPISSHATLYWYQQALGQGPEFLTYFNYEAQPDKSGLPSDRFSAERPEGSISTLTIQRTEQRDSAMYRCASSRTSGSQETQYFGPGTRLLVL.

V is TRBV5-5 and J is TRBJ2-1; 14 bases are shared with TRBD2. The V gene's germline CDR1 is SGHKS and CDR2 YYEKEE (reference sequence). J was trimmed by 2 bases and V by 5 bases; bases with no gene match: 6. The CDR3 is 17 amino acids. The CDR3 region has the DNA TGTGCCAGCAGTAACGGACTAGCGGGAGGCACCTACAATGAGCAGTTCTTC. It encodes CASSNGLAGGTYNEQFF.

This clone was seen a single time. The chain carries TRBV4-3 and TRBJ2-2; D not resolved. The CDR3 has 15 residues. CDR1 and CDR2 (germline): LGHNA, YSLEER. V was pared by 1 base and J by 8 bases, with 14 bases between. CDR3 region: CASSQVYSSEGELFF. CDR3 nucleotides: TGCGCCAGCAGCCAAGTTTACAGCTCGGAAGGGGAGCTGTTTTTT.

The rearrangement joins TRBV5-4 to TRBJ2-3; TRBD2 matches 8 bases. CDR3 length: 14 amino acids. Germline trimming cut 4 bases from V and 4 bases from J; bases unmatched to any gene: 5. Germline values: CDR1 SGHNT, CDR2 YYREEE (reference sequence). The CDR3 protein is CASSPETSADTQYF. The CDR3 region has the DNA TGTGCCAGCAGCCCTGAGACTAGCGCAGATACGCAGTATTTT.

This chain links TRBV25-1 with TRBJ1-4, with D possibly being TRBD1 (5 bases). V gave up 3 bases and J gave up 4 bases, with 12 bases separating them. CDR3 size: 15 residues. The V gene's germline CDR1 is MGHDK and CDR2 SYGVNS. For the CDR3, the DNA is TGTGCCAGCAGTGATATACAGGAGTATAATGAAAAACTGTTTTTT. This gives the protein CASSDIQEYNEKLFF.

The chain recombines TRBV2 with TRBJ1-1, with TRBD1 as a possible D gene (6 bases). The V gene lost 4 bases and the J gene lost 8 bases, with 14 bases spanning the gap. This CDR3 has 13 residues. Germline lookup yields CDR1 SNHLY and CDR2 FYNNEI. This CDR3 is CASSGETGLEAFF. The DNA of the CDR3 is TGTGCCAGCAGTGGGGAGACAGGCTTAGAAGCTTTCTTT.

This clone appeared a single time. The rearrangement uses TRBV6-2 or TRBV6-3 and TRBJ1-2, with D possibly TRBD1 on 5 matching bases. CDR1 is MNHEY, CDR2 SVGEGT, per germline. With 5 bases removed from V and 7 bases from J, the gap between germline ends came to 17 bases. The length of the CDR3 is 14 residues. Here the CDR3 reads CASSPYAQGGGYTF. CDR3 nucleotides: TGTGCCAGCAGTCCATATGCCCAGGGAGGTGGCTACACCTTC.

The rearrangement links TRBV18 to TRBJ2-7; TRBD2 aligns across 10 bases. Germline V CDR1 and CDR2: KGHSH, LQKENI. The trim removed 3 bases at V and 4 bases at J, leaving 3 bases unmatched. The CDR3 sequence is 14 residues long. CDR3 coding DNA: TGTGCCAGCTCACCGGCTAGCGGGAGTTACGAGCAGTACTTC. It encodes CASSPASGSYEQYF.

The CDR3 DNA reads TGTGCCAGCAGTTTATCAACAGGGGGCGTAAATGGCTACACCTTC. It yields the protein CASSLSTGGVNGYTF. The chain joins TRBV27 to TRBJ1-2; 9 nucleotides align to TRBD1. The CDR3 is 15 residues long. Germline CDR1 is MNHEY and CDR2 is SMNVEV (reference sequence). V shed 0 bases and J 6 bases; nucleotides not matched to a gene: 5.

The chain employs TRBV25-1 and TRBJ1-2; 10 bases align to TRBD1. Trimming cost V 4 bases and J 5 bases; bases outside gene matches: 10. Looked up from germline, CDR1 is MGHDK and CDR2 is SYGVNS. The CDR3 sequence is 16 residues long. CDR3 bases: TGTGCCAGCAGTGGGGGGACAGGGGTGCGTCGATATGGCTACACCTTC. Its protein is CASSGGTGVRRYGYTF.

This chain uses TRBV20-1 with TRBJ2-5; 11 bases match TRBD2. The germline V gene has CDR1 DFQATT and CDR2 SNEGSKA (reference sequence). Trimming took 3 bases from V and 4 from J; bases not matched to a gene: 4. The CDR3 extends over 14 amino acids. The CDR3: CSASSGLAAETQYF. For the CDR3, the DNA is TGCAGTGCTAGTTCGGGACTAGCGGCAGAGACCCAGTACTTC.

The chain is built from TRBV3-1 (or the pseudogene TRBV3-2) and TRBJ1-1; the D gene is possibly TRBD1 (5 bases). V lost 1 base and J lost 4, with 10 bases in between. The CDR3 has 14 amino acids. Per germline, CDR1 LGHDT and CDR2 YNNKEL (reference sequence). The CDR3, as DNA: TGTGCCAGCAGCCAAGTCCGGGGGGGCACTGAAGCTTTCTTT. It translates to CASSQVRGGTEAFF.

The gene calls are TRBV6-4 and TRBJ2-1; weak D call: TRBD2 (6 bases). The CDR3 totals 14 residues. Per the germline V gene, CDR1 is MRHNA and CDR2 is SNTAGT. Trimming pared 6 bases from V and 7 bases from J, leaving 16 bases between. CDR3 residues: CASRAQLAPNEQFF. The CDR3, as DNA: TGTGCCAGCAGAGCGCAACTAGCACCGAATGAGCAGTTCTTC.